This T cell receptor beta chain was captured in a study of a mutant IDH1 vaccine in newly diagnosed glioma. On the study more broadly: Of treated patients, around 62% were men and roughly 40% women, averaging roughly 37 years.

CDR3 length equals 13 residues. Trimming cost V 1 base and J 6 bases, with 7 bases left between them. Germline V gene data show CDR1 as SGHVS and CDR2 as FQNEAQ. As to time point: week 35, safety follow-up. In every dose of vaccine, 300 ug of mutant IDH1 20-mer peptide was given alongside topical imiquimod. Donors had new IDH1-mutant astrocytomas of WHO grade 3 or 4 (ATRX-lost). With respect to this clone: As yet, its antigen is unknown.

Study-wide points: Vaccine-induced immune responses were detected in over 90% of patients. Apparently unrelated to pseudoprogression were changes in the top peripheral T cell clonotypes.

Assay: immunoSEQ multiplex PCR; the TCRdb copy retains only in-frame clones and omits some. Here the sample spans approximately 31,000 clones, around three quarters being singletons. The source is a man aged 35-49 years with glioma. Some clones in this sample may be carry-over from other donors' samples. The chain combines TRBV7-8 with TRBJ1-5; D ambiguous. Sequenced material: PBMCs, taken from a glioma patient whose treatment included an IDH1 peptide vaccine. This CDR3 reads CASSLEKAQPQHF. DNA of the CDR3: TGTGCCAGCAGCTTAGAAAAGGCTCAGCCCCAGCATTTT.